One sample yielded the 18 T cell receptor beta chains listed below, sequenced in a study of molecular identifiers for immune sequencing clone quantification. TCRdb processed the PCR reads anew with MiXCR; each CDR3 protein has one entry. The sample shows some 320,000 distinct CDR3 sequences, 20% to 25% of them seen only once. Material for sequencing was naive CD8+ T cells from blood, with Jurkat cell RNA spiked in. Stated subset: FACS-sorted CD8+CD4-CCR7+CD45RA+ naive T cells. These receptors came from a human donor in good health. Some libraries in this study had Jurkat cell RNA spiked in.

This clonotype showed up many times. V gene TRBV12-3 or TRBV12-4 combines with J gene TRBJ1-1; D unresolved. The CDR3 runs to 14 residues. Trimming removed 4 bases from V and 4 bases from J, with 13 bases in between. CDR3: CASSWAGSGTEAFF. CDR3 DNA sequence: TGTGCCAGCAGTTGGGCCGGGTCGGGCACTGAAGCTTTCTTT.

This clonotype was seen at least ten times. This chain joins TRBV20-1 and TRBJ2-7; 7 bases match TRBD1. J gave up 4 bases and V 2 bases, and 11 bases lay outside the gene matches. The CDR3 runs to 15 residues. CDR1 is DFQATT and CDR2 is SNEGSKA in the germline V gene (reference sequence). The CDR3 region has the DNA TGCAGTGCTAGATCCCGGCGGACAGGATCGTACGAGCAGTACTTC. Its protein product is CSARSRRTGSYEQYF.

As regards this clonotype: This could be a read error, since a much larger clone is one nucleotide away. The CDR3 region is CASSLWPGRKNIQYF. In DNA, the CDR3 is TGTGCCAGCAGTTTATGGCCAGGCCGGAAAAACATTCAGTACTTC. V gene TRBV27 combines with J gene TRBJ2-4; no firm D call. Germline V gene data show CDR1 as MNHEY and CDR2 as SMNVEV (reference sequence). The CDR3 loop spans 15 amino acids. The V end lost 1 base, the J end lost 4 bases, and 11 bases lay between the germline ends.

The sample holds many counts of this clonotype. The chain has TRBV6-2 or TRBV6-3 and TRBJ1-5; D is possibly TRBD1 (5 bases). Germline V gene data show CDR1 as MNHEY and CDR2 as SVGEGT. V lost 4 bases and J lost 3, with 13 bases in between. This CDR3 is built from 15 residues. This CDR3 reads CASSSGDGTNQPQHF. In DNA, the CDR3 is TGTGCCAGCAGTTCCGGGGACGGAACCAATCAGCCCCAGCATTTT.

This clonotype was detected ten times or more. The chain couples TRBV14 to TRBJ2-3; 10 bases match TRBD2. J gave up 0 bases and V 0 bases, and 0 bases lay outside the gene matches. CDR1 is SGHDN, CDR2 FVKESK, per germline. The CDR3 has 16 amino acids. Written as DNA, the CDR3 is TGTGCCAGCAGCCAAGAACTAGCGGGAAGCACAGATACGCAGTATTTT. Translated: CASSQELAGSTDTQYF.

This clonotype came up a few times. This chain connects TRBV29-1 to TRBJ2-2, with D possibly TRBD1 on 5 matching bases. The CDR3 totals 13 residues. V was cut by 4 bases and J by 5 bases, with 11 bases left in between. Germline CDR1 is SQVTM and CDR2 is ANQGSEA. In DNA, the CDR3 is TGCAGCGTTGGGGCAGGGCCTACCGGGGAGCTGTTTTTT. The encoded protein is CSVGAGPTGELFF.

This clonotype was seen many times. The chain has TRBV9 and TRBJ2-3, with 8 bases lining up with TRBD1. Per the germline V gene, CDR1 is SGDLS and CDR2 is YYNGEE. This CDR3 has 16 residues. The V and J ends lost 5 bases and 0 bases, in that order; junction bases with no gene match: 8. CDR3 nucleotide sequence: TGTGCCAGCAGACCCCCGACAGGGGTCAGCACAGATACGCAGTATTTT. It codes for CASRPPTGVSTDTQYF.

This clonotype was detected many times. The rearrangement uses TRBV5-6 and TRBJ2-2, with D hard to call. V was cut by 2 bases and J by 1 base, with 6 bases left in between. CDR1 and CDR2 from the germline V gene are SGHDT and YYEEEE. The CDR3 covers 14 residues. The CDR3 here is CASSFTQNTGELFF. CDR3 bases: TGTGCCAGCAGCTTTACCCAGAACACCGGGGAGCTGTTTTTT.

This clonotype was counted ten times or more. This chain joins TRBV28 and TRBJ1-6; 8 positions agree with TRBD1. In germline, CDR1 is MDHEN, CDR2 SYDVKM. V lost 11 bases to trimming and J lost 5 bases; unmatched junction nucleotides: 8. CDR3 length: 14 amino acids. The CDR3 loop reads CAFRGTGDNSPLHF. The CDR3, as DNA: TGTGCCTTTAGGGGGACAGGAGATAATTCACCCCTCCACTTT.

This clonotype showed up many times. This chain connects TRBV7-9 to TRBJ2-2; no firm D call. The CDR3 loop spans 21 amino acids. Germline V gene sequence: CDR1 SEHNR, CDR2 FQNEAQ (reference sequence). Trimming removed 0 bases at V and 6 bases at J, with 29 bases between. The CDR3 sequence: CASSLANSAWTSILLAGELFF. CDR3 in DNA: TGTGCCAGCAGCTTAGCGAATTCTGCGTGGACGTCAATCCTCCTCGCCGGGGAGCTGTTTTTT.

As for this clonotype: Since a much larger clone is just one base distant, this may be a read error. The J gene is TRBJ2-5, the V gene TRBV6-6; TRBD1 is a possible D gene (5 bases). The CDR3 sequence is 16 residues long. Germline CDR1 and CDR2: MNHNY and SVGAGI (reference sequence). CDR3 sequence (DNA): TGTGCCTGCAGCCTATACAGGTTAGGGGACCAAGAGACCCAGTACTTC. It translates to CACSLYRLGDQETQYF.

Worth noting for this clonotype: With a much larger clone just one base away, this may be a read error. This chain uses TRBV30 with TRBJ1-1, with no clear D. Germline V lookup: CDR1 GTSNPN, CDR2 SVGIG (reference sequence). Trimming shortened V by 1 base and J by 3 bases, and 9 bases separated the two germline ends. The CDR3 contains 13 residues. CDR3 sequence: CAWSARGDTEAFF. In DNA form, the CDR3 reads TGTGCCTGGAGTGCACGTGGTGACACTGAAGCTTTCTTT.

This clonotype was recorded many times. The CDR3 here is CASSESQVVLDEQFF. The CDR3 DNA reads as TGTGCCAGCAGTGAAAGTCAGGTGGTCCTCGATGAGCAGTTCTTC. The chain combines TRBV2 with TRBJ2-1; D not resolved. CDR3 length: 15 residues. CDR1 is SNHLY and CDR2 is FYNNEI in the germline V gene. Trimming shortened V by 2 bases and J by 8 bases, and 16 bases separated the two germline ends.

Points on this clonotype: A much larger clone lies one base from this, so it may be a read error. The CDR3 sequence is CAWSGRGGGQETQCF. The CDR3 DNA sequence: TGTGCCTGGAGTGGGAGGGGGGGCGGTCAAGAGACCCAGTGCTTC. The gene calls are TRBV30 and TRBJ2-5, with D possibly matching TRBD2 (7 bases). Germline values: CDR1 GTSNPN, CDR2 SVGIG (reference sequence). The CDR3 sequence is 15 residues long.

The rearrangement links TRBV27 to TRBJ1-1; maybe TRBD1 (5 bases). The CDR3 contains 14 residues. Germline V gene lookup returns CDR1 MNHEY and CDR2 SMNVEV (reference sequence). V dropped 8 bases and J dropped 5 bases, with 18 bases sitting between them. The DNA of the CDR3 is TGTGCCAGCCCCCTGGCGGGGCGGGGAACTGAAGCTTTCTTT. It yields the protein CASPLAGRGTEAFF.

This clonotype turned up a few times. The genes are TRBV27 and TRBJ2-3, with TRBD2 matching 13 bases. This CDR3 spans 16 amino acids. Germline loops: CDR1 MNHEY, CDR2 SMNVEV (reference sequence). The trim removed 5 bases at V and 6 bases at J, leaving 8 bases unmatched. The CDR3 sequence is CASSPVGLAGVDTQYF. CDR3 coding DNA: TGTGCCAGCAGTCCTGTAGGACTAGCGGGGGTCGATACGCAGTATTTT.

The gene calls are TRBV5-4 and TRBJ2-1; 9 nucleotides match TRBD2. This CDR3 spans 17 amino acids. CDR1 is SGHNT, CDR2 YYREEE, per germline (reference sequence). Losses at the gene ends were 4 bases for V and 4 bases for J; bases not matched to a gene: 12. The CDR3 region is CASSGSGSLAGYNEQFF. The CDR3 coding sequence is TGTGCCAGCAGCGGGAGCGGGTCCCTAGCGGGGTACAATGAGCAGTTCTTC. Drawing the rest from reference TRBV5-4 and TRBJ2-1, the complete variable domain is ETGVTQSPTHLIKTRGQQVTLRCSSQSGHNTVSWYQQALGQGPQFIFQYYREEENGRGNFPPRFSGLQFPNYSSELNVNALELDDSALYLCASSGSGSLAGYNEQFFGPGTRLTVL.

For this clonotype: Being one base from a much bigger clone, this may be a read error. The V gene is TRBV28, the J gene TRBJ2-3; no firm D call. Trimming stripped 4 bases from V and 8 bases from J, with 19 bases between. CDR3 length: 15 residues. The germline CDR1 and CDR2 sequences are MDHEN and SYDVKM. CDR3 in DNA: TGTGCCAGCAGTTCAGTTGACTCTCTCCAAGGTACGCAGTATTTT. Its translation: CASSSVDSLQGTQYF.